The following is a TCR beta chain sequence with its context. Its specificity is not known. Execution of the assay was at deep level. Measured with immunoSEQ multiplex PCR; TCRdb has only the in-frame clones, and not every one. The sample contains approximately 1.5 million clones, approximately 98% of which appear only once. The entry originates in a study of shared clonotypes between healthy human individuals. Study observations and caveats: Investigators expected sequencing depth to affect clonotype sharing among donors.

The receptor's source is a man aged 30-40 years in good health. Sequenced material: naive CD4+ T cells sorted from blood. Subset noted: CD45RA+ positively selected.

In nucleotides, the CDR3 is TGTGCCAGCAGCCAAGTTCCAGCGGGAGTATCCACAGATACGCAGTATTTT. Translation: CASSQVPAGVSTDTQYF. This sequence joins TRBV4-2 and TRBJ2-3; TRBD2 matches at 8 bases. The CDR3 is made up of 17 amino acids. J was trimmed by 2 bases and V by 1 base; bases with no gene match: 8. Germline lookup yields CDR1 LGHNA and CDR2 YNFKEQ.